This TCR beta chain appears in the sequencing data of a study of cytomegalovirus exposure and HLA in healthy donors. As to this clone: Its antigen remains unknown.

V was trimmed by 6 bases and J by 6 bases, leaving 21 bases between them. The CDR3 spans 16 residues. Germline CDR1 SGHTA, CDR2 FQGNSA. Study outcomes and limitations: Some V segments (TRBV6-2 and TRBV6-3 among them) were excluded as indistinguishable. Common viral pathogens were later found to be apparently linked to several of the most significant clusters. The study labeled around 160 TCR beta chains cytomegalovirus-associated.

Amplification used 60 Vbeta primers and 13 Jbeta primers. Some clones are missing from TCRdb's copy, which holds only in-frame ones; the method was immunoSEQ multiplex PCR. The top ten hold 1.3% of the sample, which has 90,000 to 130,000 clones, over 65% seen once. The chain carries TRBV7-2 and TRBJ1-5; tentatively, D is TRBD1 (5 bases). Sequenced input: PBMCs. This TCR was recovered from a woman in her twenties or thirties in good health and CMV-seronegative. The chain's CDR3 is CASSPLRAGMGQPQHF. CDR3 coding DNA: TGTGCCAGCAGTCCCCTCCGCGCAGGGATGGGTCAGCCCCAGCATTTT. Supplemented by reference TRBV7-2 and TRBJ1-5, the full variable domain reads GAGVSQSPSNKVTEKGKDVELRCDPISGHTALYWYRQSLGQGLEFLIYFQGNSAPDKSGLPSDRFSAERTGGSVSTLTIQRTQQEDSAVYLCASSPLRAGMGQPQHFGDGTRLSIL.